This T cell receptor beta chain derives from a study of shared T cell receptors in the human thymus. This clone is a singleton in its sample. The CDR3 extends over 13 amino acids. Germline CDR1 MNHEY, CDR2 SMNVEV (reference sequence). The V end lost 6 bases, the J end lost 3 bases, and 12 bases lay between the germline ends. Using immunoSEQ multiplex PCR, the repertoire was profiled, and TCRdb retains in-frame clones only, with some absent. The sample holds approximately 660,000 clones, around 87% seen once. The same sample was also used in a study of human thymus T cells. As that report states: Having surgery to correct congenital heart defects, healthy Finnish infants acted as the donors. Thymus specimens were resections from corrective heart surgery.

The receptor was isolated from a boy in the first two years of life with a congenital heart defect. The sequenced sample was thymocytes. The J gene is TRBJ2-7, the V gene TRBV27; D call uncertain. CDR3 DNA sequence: TGTGCCAGCAGCAACGCACCTATCTACGAGCAGTACTTC. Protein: CASSNAPIYEQYF.